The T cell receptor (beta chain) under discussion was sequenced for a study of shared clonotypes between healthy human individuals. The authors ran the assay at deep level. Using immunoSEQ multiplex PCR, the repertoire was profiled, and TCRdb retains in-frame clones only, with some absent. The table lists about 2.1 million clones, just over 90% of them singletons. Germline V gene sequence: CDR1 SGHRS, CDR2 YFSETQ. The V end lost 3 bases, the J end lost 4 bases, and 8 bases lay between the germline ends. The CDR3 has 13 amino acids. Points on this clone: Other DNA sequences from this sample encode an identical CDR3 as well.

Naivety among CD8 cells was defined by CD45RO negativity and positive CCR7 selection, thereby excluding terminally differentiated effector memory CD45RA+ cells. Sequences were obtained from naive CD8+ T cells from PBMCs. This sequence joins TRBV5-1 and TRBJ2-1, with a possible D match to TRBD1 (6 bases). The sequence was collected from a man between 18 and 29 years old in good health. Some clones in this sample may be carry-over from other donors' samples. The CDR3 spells CASSSTGYNEQFF. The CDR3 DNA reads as TGCGCCAGCAGCTCGACAGGATACAATGAGCAGTTCTTC.